What follows describes a single TCR beta chain. This clone was detected once. No cognate antigen has been identified for it. It has no much larger one-base neighbor in the sample; base qualities were not kept. Inclusive of the bounding cysteine and phenylalanine, the CDR3 is 13 residues long. Just CDR3 DNA is preserved here, 39 bases in frame from base 1. Reading the germline V gene gives CDR1 SGDLS and CDR2 YYNGEE. The junction carries 14 bases between V and J, which are trimmed by 4 bases and 6 bases respectively. The entry originates in a study of OX40 agonist ivuxolimab in advanced cancers. At the level of the whole study: The costimulatory receptor OX40 (CD134) was targeted by ivuxolimab, a fully human IgG2 agonistic monoclonal antibody. Intravenous ivuxolimab was administered to patients every 2 weeks at six dose levels: 0.01, 0.1, 0.3, 1.5, 3 and 10 mg/kg. Among the approximately 54 dose-escalation patients, some 19 had hepatocellular carcinoma, about 15 melanoma, 9 renal cell carcinoma and 9 head and neck cancer. A male proportion of 75% to 85% and a mean age of approximately 58 years, ranging from 23 to 79, were recorded for the dose-escalation cohort. Patients were allowed to have had prior anti-PD-1, anti-PD-L1 or anti-CTLA-4 therapy, and 40% of the dose-escalation patients had been treated with checkpoint inhibitors. Partial responses occurred in three dose-escalation patients, of whom one had hepatocellular carcinoma and two had cutaneous melanoma. The point of sequencing TCRbeta in the periphery was to test whether ivuxolimab changed TCR sequence diversity and drove clonal T-cell expansion. The paper describes the monotherapy dose-escalation part (N ≈ 49 patients) of the phase I trial of ivuxolimab. Broad study findings and their caveats: Low levels of normalized T-cell clonal expansion were also seen in some patients who did not respond. At doses from 0.1 to 3.0 mg/kg, clonal expansion was seen in both CD4+ and CD8+ blood T cells between baseline and week 6. Antigen specificity was not determined for the clonally expanded peripheral T cells. After ivuxolimab, CD8+ T cells had more expanded clones than CD4+ T cells on average. In partial responders in the 0.1-3.0 mg/kg groups, normalized peripheral clonal expansion was found to be among the lowest, especially among CD8+ T cells.

The trial excluded patients who had a history of autoimmune disease or who were on systemic immunosuppression. Peripheral blood for TCR sequencing was drawn from every dose cohort at baseline, at cycle 4 day 1 and at cycle 7 day 1. The samples were taken from a phase I, first-in-human, multicenter, open-label dose-escalation trial of ivuxolimab. Adults with locally advanced or metastatic melanoma, renal cell, hepatocellular, or head and neck squamous cell carcinoma were enrolled in the trial. CD4+ and CD8+ T cells were sorted separately from peripheral blood before TCR sequencing. Genomic DNA was isolated from the sorted cells so that the TCRbeta CDR3 region could be sequenced. The immunoSEQ Assay was used for sequencing of TCRbeta CDR3 regions. The table comes from immuneACCESS by way of TCRdb, which keeps in-frame sequences with V and J called. Part of the clones is missing from these tables; in studies checked, under half for an unresolved V gene and the rest for unknown reasons. The sample table contains roughly 81,000 clones; only one count was recorded for around 94% of them. 9.5% to 12% of the sample is in the top ten clones.

Recombination connected TRBV9 to TRBJ2-7; the D gene is not confidently resolved. This TCR came from an adult with an advanced solid tumor such as melanoma, head and neck, liver or kidney cancer. The sequencing here drew on CD4+ or CD8+ T cells sorted from blood, taken in a trial of the OX40 agonist ivuxolimab. The CDR3 corresponds to CASSLTRGGEQYF. The bases read TGTGCCAGCAGCTTGACCCGTGGCGGCGAGCAGTACTTC.